This is a list of T cell receptor beta chains from one sample in a study of Ad26.COV2.S vaccination and SARS-CoV-2 variants. Method: immunoSEQ multiplex PCR; TCRdb's copy keeps in-frame clones and lacks some. The profile shows a few hundred thousand clones, around 90% of them singletons. Source: peripheral blood, taken in a trial of Ad26.COV2.S vaccine versus placebo. All receptors come from a person aged 18-60 years who received the Ad26.COV2.S COVID-19 vaccine or a placebo. Each CDR3 is given with its conserved first and last residue. A D gene is named only where the DNA matches it firmly. The size entry is marked missing in some rows and otherwise reads once, few, many or a size class.

J: TRBJ1-5
D: NA
size: NA
V: TRBV18
DNA: TGTGCCAGCTCACCAATAGGCCAGGTTGGGGATTATAGCAATCAGCCCCAGCATTTT
CDR3: CASSPIGQVGDYSNQPQHF

J: TRBJ2-3
D: NA
size: NA
V: TRBV9
DNA: TGTGCCAGCAGCGTAGGAACGAGGGGAGATACGCAGTATTTT
CDR3: CASSVGTRGDTQYF

J: TRBJ2-2
D: TRBD1
size: NA
V: TRBV11-2
DNA: TGTGCCAGCAGCCATCAATCCGGGACAGGGAACACCGGGGAGCTGTTTTTT
CDR3: CASSHQSGTGNTGELFF

J: TRBJ1-5
D: TRBD1
size: NA
V: TRBV6-2/TRBV6-3
DNA: TGTGCCAGCAGTACGGGACAGGGTGGCAATCAGCCCCAGCATTTT
CDR3: CASSTGQGGNQPQHF

J: TRBJ1-1
D: NA
size: NA
V: TRBV27
DNA: TGTGCCAGCAGTTTAGGGCCCAGTATAGGGATTCGCACTGAAGCTTTCTTT
CDR3: CASSLGPSIGIRTEAFF

J: TRBJ2-5
D: NA
size: NA
V: TRBV25-1
DNA: TGTGCCAGCAGTCAGGCAACGATCCAAGAGACCCAGTACTTC
CDR3: CASSQATIQETQYF

J: TRBJ2-1
D: TRBD2
size: NA
V: TRBV7-3
DNA: TGTGCCAGCAGCTTATTAGCGGGAGGGAGAAATGAGCAGTTCTTC
CDR3: CASSLLAGGRNEQFF

J: TRBJ2-1
D: TRBD2
size: NA
V: TRBV25-1
DNA: TGTGCCAGCAGTCCCCAACGCGGGGAGGGGACCTACAATGAGCAGTTCTTC
CDR3: CASSPQRGEGTYNEQFF

J: TRBJ2-2
D: NA
size: NA
V: TRBV4-3
DNA: TGCGCCAGCAGCCACCCACAGGGAATGGACCCCGGGGAGCTGTTTTTT
CDR3: CASSHPQGMDPGELFF

J: TRBJ1-1
D: NA
size: NA
V: TRBV20-1
DNA: TGCAGTGCTAGACCGGGCACTGAAGCTTTCTTT
CDR3: CSARPGTEAFF

J: TRBJ2-1
D: TRBD2
size: NA
V: TRBV20-1
DNA: TGCAGTGCTAGTTTGAGCGGGGGCCACAATGAGCAGTTCTTC
CDR3: CSASLSGGHNEQFF

J: TRBJ1-1
D: NA
size: NA
V: TRBV7-9
DNA: TGTGCCAGCAGCGGGGTTCCGGGTACTGAAGCTTTCTTT
CDR3: CASSGVPGTEAFF

J: TRBJ1-1
D: NA
size: NA
V: TRBV7-2
DNA: TGTGCCAGCAGCTTAGAGCCACTCACTGAAGCTTTCTTT
CDR3: CASSLEPLTEAFF

J: TRBJ1-5
D: NA
size: NA
V: TRBV7-2
DNA: TGTGCCAGCAGCACCGGTATCTCGAGCAATCAGCCCCAGCATTTT
CDR3: CASSTGISSNQPQHF

J: TRBJ2-5
D: NA
size: NA
V: TRBV18
DNA: TGTGCCAGCTCACCATTCGTGACTACTGGCGGGGAGACCCAGTACTTC
CDR3: CASSPFVTTGGETQYF

J: TRBJ1-1
D: TRBD1
size: NA
V: TRBV5-4
DNA: TGTGCCAGCAGGACAAAGGGGGCGGGCGGCACTGAAGCTTTCTTT
CDR3: CASRTKGAGGTEAFF

J: TRBJ2-5
D: NA
size: NA
V: TRBV7-3
DNA: TGTGCCAGCAGCTCGCCTTTGGTTATTCAAGAGACCCAGTACTTC
CDR3: CASSSPLVIQETQYF

J: TRBJ1-1
D: NA
size: NA
V: TRBV6-5
DNA: TGTGCCAGCAGATCCGATTTGTTTAGGGACACTGAAGCTTTCTTT
CDR3: CASRSDLFRDTEAFF

J: TRBJ2-2
D: TRBD2
size: once
V: TRBV5-1
DNA: TGCGCCAGCAGCTTGGGTCTAGCGGGAGGGACAGTCACCGGGGAGCTGTTTTTT
CDR3: CASSLGLAGGTVTGELFF

J: TRBJ1-2
D: TRBD1
size: NA
V: TRBV5-4
DNA: TGTGCCAGCAGCTTGGGTGGTTGGGGACAGGGTCATGGCTACACCTTC
CDR3: CASSLGGWGQGHGYTF

J: TRBJ1-5
D: NA
size: NA
V: TRBV9
DNA: TGTGCCAGCAGCGTAGGCGGTGGTTCGGGGCCCCAGCATTTT
CDR3: CASSVGGGSGPQHF

J: TRBJ1-6
D: NA
size: few
V: TRBV7-2
DNA: TGTGCCAGCAGCTTCCAGCGGGTCAGGAGCTCCTATAATTCACCCCTCCACTTT
CDR3: CASSFQRVRSSYNSPLHF

J: TRBJ2-1
D: TRBD1
size: NA
V: TRBV6-6
DNA: TGTGCCAGCAGATTCAGGGACAGGGGGTATGAGCAGTTCTTC
CDR3: CASRFRDRGYEQFF

J: TRBJ1-2
D: NA
size: few
V: TRBV6-2/TRBV6-3
DNA: TGTGCCAGCAGTTGGGCAGGGGTTGCTGGCTACACCTTC
CDR3: CASSWAGVAGYTF

J: TRBJ1-4
D: NA
size: NA
V: TRBV20-1
DNA: TGCAGTGCCCTCAATGAAAAACTGTTTTTT
CDR3: CSALNEKLFF

J: TRBJ2-2
D: NA
size: NA
V: TRBV12-5
DNA: TGTGCTAGTGGTTTAGGGCAGCCGAACACCGGGGAGCTGTTTTTT
CDR3: CASGLGQPNTGELFF

J: TRBJ2-1
D: TRBD2
size: NA
V: TRBV5-6
DNA: TGTGCCAGCAGCTTTAGTTTTTTAGCGGGAGTATCCTACAATGAGCAGTTCTTC
CDR3: CASSFSFLAGVSYNEQFF

J: TRBJ2-1
D: TRBD2
size: few
V: TRBV27
DNA: TGTGCCAGCATTGGAGTCGGGCCAGCGGGAGGTCTCTACAATGAGCAGTTCTTC
CDR3: CASIGVGPAGGLYNEQFF

J: TRBJ1-5
D: NA
size: NA
V: TRBV19
DNA: TGTGCCAGTACCCTGTCGGGCAATCAGCCCCAGCATTTT
CDR3: CASTLSGNQPQHF

J: TRBJ2-1
D: NA
size: once
V: TRBV2
DNA: TGTGCCATCCGGGGCCTAAATGAGCAGTTCTTC
CDR3: CAIRGLNEQFF

J: TRBJ2-5
D: NA
size: NA
V: TRBV6-1
DNA: TGTGCCAGCAGTGAAGGTAGAGTCCAAGAGACCCAGTACTTC
CDR3: CASSEGRVQETQYF

J: TRBJ2-3
D: NA
size: NA
V: TRBV15
DNA: TGTGCCACCGGGACGGACGGATCCTACACAGATACGCAGTATTTT
CDR3: CATGTDGSYTDTQYF

J: TRBJ2-5
D: NA
size: NA
V: TRBV6-1
DNA: TGTGCCAGCAGTGAATCCCGGGGCTGGCGCCAAGAGACCCAGTACTTC
CDR3: CASSESRGWRQETQYF